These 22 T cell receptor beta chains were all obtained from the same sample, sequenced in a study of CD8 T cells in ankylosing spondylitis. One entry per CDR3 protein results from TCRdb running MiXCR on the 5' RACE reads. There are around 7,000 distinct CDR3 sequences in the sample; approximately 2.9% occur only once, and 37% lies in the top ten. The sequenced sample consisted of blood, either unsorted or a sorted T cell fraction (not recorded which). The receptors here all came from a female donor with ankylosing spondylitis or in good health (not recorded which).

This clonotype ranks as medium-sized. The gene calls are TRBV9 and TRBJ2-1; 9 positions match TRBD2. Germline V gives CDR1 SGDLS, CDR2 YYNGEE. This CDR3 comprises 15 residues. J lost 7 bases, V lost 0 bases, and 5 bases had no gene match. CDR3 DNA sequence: TGTGCCAGCAGCGTAGGGGCTAGCGGGACGAATGAGCAGTTCTTC. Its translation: CASSVGASGTNEQFF.

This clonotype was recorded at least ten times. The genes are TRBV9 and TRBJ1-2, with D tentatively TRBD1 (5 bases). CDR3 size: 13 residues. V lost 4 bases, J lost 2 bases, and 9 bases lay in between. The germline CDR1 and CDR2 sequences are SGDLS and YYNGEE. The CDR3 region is CASSPGQNYGYTF. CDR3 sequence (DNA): TGTGCCAGCAGCCCTGGACAAAACTATGGCTACACCTTC. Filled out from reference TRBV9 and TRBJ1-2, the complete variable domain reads DSGVTQTPKHLITATGQRVTLRCSPRSGDLSVYWYQQSLDQGLQFLIQYYNGEERAKGNILERFSAQQFPDLHSELNLSSLELGDSALYFCASSPGQNYGYTFGSGTRLTVV.

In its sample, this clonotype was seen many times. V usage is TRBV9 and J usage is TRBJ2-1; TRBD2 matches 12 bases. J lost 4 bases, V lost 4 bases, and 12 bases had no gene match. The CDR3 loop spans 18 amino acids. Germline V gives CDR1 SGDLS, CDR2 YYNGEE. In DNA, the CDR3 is TGTGCCAGCAGCTTGCAGACTAGCGGGGGCCCTAATTACAATGAGCAGTTCTTC. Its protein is CASSLQTSGGPNYNEQFF.

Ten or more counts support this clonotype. CDR3 sequence (DNA): TGTGCCAGCAGCACAGGACTAGCGGGAACCTACGAGCAGTACTTC. Its translation: CASSTGLAGTYEQYF. V and J are TRBV9 and TRBJ2-7; 12 positions match TRBD2. The ends lost 4 bases at V and 2 bases at J; junction bases unmatched: 4. CDR1 and CDR2 from the germline V gene are SGDLS and YYNGEE. CDR3 length: 15 amino acids.

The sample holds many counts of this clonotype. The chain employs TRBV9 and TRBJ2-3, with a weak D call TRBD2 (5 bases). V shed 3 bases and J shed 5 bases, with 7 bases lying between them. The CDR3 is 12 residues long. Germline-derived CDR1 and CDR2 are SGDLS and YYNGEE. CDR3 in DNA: TGTGCCAGCAGCGCGAGCGGAGATACGCAGTATTTT. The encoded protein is CASSASGDTQYF.

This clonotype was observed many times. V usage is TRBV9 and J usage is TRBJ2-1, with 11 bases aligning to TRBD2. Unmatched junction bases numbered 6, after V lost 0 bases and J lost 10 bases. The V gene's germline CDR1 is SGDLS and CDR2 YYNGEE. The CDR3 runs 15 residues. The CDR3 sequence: CASSVVAGGPSEQFF. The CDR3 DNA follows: TGTGCCAGCAGCGTAGTAGCGGGAGGGCCGTCCGAGCAGTTCTTC.

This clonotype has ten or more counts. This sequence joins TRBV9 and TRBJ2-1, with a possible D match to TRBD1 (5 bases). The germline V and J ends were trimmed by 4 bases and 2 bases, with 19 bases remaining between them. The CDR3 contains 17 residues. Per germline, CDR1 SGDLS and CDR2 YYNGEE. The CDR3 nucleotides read TGTGCCAGCAGCCCACGCCGACAGAGTTTCACCTACAATGAGCAGTTCTTC. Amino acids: CASSPRRQSFTYNEQFF. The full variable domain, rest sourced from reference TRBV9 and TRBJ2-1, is DSGVTQTPKHLITATGQRVTLRCSPRSGDLSVYWYQQSLDQGLQFLIQYYNGEERAKGNILERFSAQQFPDLHSELNLSSLELGDSALYFCASSPRRQSFTYNEQFFGPGTRLTVL.

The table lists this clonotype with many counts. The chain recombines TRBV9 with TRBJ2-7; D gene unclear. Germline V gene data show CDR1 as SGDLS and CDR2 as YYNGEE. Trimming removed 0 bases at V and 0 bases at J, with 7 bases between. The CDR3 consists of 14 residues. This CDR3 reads CASSVEDGSYEQYF. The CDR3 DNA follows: TGTGCCAGCAGCGTAGAAGACGGCTCCTACGAGCAGTACTTC. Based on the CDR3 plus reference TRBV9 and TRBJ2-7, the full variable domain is DSGVTQTPKHLITATGQRVTLRCSPRSGDLSVYWYQQSLDQGLQFLIQYYNGEERAKGNILERFSAQQFPDLHSELNLSSLELGDSALYFCASSVEDGSYEQYFGPGTRLTVT.

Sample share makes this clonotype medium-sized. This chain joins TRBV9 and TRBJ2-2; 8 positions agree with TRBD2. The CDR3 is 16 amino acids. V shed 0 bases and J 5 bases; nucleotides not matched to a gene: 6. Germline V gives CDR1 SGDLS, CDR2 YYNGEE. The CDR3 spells CASSVGTGLGTGELFF. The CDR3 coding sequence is TGTGCCAGCAGCGTAGGAACGGGACTAGGGACCGGGGAGCTGTTTTTT.

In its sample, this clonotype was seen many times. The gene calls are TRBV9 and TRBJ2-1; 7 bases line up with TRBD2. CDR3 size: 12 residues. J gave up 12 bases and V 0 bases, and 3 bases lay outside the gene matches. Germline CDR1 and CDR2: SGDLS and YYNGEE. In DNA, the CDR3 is TGTGCCAGCAGCGTAGGGGAGGGTGGGCAGTTCTTC. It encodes CASSVGEGGQFF.

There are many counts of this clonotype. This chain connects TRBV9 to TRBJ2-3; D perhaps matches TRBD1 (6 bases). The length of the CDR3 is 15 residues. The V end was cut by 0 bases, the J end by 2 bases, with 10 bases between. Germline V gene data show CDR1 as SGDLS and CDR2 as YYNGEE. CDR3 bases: TGTGCCAGCAGCGTAGCGGGACACATCACAGATACGCAGTATTTT. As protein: CASSVAGHITDTQYF.

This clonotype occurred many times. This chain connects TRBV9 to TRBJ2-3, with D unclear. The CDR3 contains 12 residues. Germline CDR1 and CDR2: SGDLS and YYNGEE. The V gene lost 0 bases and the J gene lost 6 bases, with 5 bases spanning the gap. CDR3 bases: TGTGCCAGCAGCGTAGCGGACGATACGCAGTATTTT. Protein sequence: CASSVADDTQYF. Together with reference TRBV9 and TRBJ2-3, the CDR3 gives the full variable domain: DSGVTQTPKHLITATGQRVTLRCSPRSGDLSVYWYQQSLDQGLQFLIQYYNGEERAKGNILERFSAQQFPDLHSELNLSSLELGDSALYFCASSVADDTQYFGPGTRLTVL.

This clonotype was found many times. The CDR3 region has the DNA TGTGCCAGCAGCGTATGGCGGTCTGGGGGTTACAATGAGCAGTTCTTC. Amino acids: CASSVWRSGGYNEQFF. The rearrangement joins TRBV9 to TRBJ2-1; D may correspond to TRBD1 or TRBD2 (5 bases each). The V gene's germline CDR1 is SGDLS and CDR2 YYNGEE. Trimming removed 1 base at V and 4 bases at J, with 15 bases between. This CDR3 comprises 16 residues.

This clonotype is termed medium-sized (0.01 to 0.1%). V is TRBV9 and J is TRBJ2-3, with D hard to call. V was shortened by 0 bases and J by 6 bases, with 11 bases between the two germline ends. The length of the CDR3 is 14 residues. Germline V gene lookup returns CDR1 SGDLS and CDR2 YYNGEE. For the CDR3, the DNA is TGTGCCAGCAGCGTAGCCAGTGAGCACGATACGCAGTATTTT. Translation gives CASSVASEHDTQYF. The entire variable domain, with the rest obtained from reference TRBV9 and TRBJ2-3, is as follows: DSGVTQTPKHLITATGQRVTLRCSPRSGDLSVYWYQQSLDQGLQFLIQYYNGEERAKGNILERFSAQQFPDLHSELNLSSLELGDSALYFCASSVASEHDTQYFGPGTRLTVL.

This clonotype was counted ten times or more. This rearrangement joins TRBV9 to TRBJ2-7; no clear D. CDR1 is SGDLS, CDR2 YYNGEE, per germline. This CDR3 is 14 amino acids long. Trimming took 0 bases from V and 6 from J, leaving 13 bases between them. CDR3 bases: TGTGCCAGCAGCGTAGGCCTCCTGTCACCCGAGCAGTACTTC. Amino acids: CASSVGLLSPEQYF.

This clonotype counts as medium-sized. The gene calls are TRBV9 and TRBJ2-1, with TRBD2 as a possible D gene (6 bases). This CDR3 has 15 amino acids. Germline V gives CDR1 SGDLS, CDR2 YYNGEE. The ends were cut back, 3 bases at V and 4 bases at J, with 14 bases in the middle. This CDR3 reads CASSARDLTYNEQFF. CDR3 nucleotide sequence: TGTGCCAGCAGCGCCCGGGACTTGACGTACAATGAGCAGTTCTTC.

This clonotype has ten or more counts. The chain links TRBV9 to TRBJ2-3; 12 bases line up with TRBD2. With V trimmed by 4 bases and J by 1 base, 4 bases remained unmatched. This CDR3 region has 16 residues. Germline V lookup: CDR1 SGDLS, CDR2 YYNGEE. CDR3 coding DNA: TGTGCCAGCAGCTCACGACTAGCGGGAGGCACAGATACGCAGTATTTT. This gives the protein CASSSRLAGGTDTQYF.

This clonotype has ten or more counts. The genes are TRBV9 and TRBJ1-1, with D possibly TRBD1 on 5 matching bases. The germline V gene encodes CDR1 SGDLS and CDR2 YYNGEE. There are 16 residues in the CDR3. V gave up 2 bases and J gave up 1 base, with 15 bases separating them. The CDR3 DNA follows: TGTGCCAGCAGCGTCTCAATGAACGGGGGGAACACTGAAGCTTTCTTT. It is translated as CASSVSMNGGNTEAFF.

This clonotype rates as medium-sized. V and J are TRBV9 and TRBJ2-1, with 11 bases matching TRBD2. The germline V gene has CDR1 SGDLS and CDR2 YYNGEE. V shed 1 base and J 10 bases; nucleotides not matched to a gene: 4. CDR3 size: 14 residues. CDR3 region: CASSVSSGGSEQFF. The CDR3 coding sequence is TGTGCCAGCAGCGTATCTAGCGGGGGGTCCGAGCAGTTCTTC.

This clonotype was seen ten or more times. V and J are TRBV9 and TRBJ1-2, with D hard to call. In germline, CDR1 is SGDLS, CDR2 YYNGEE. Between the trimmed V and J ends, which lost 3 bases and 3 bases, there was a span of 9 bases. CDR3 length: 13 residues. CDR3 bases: TGTGCCAGCAGCGGACCGGGGTACTATGGCTACACCTTC. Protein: CASSGPGYYGYTF.

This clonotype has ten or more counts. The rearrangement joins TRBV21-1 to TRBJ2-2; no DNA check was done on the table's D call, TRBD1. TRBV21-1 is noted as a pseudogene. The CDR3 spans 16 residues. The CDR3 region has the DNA TGTGCCAGCAGCGCCCCCAAGACAATGAACACCGGGGAGCTGTTTTTT. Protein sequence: CASSAPKTMNTGELFF.

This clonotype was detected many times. The CDR3 is CASRTGGRSSTDTQYF. In DNA, the CDR3 is TGTGCCAGCAGGACCGGGGGCCGTTCTAGCACAGATACGCAGTATTTT. V gene TRBV9 combines with J gene TRBJ2-3; D tentatively fits TRBD1 or TRBD2 (6 bases each). CDR1 is SGDLS and CDR2 is YYNGEE in the germline V gene. The CDR3 totals 16 residues. Trimming pared 5 bases from V and 0 bases from J, leaving 16 bases between.